Shown below are 15 T cell receptor beta chains from a single sample sequenced in a study of blood T cell repertoires in COVID-19. TCRdb's copy holds only in-frame clones and misses some; the assay was immunoSEQ multiplex PCR. The profile shows 150,000 to 200,000 clones, over 65% of them singletons. Sequenced material: peripheral blood. These receptors originate from a man aged 60 to 75 with acute or convalescent COVID-19.

This clone was counted a few times. This rearrangement joins TRBV4-1 to TRBJ2-5; 11 bases fit TRBD2. Germline CDR1 is MGHRA and CDR2 is YSYEKL. The CDR3 spans 17 residues. J was trimmed by 3 bases and V by 0 bases; bases with no gene match: 6. The CDR3 nucleotides are TGCGCCAGCAGCCAAGATTTAGCGGGGGGGGGAAAAGAGACCCAGTACTTC. It translates to CASSQDLAGGGKETQYF.

This chain links TRBV30 with TRBJ2-1, with D unresolved. CDR3 length: 12 amino acids. Germline V gene lookup returns CDR1 GTSNPN and CDR2 SVGIG (reference sequence). V was clipped by 3 bases and J by 8 bases, with 11 bases between them. CDR3 amino acids: CAWRGSSDEQFF. CDR3 DNA sequence: TGTGCCTGGAGGGGTAGCAGCGATGAGCAGTTCTTC.

J is TRBJ2-3 and V is TRBV6-1; no clear D gene. This CDR3 has 16 amino acids. The germline V and J ends were trimmed by 1 base and 2 bases, with 13 bases remaining between them. The germline gives CDR1 MNHNS, CDR2 SASEGT. CDR3 coding DNA: TGTGCCAGCAGTGAAGACACCCCAGTGTACACAGATACGCAGTATTTT. As protein: CASSEDTPVYTDTQYF.

This clone was seen a few times. The V call is TRBV2, the J call TRBJ1-2, with 10 bases lining up with TRBD1. This CDR3 spans 14 amino acids. Trimming at V came to 5 bases and at J to 6 bases, leaving 6 bases not matched to a gene. Germline CDR1 and CDR2: SNHLY and FYNNEI. CDR3: CASSSGTGVHGYTF. As DNA, the CDR3 is TGTGCCAGCAGTTCCGGGACAGGGGTTCATGGCTACACCTTC.

This chain joins TRBV30 and TRBJ2-1, with 10 positions matching TRBD1. Germline trimming cut 2 bases from V and 3 bases from J; bases unmatched to any gene: 1. The CDR3 loop spans 14 amino acids. Germline CDR1 GTSNPN, CDR2 SVGIG (reference sequence). The CDR3 is CAWSWDRGYNEQFF. The CDR3 nucleotides read TGTGCCTGGAGTTGGGACAGGGGCTACAATGAGCAGTTCTTC.

The CDR3 loop reads CATRNTEAFF. As DNA, the CDR3 is TGTGCCACGCGGAACACTGAAGCTTTCTTT. The chain recombines TRBV10-3 with TRBJ1-1, with D uncertain. With 10 bases removed from V and 1 base from J, the gap between germline ends came to 4 bases. The germline gives CDR1 ENHRY, CDR2 SYGVKD. This CDR3 has 10 residues.

The gene calls are TRBV19 and TRBJ2-3; TRBD2 matches 11 bases. CDR1 LNHDA and CDR2 SQIVND come from the germline V gene (reference sequence). The CDR3 consists of 15 residues. The junction had 3 bases not matched to a gene; V was cut back by 4 bases and J by 3 bases. CDR3 nucleotides: TGTGCCAGTAGTACTAGCGGGGGGTCGACAGATACGCAGTATTTT. Amino acid sequence: CASSTSGGSTDTQYF.

The chain recombines TRBV19 with TRBJ1-1; TRBD1 agrees at 8 bases. Germline assignment: CDR1 LNHDA and CDR2 SQIVND (reference sequence). J was trimmed by 4 bases and V by 6 bases; bases with no gene match: 7. The CDR3 is 14 amino acids. The CDR3 DNA reads as TGTGCCAGTAGCCAAAACAGGGGGGCCACTGAAGCTTTCTTT. Translated: CASSQNRGATEAFF. Variable domain in full (rest from reference TRBV19 and TRBJ1-1): DGGITQSPKYLFRKEGQNVTLSCEQNLNHDAMYWYRQDPGQGLRLIYYSQIVNDFQKGDIAEGYSVSREKKESFPLTVTSAQKNPTAFYLCASSQNRGATEAFFGQGTRLTVV.

This chain links TRBV24-1 with TRBJ1-1; 9 bases agree with TRBD1. The CDR3 has 13 residues. Trimming removed 7 bases from V and 3 bases from J; junction bases left unmatched: 2. Germline V lookup: CDR1 KGHDR, CDR2 SFDVKD. CDR3 region: CATSRDRDTEAFF. The CDR3 DNA reads as TGTGCCACCAGCCGGGACAGGGACACTGAAGCTTTCTTT.

This chain connects TRBV7-2 to TRBJ2-5; 7 bases map to TRBD2. J was trimmed by 4 bases and V by 5 bases; bases with no gene match: 10. CDR3 length equals 15 residues. Germline CDR1 reads SGHTA; CDR2 reads FQGNSA. The CDR3 spells CASSPQRGVRETQYF. CDR3 bases: TGTGCCAGCAGCCCCCAGCGGGGTGTTCGAGAGACCCAGTACTTC.

This clone was recorded only once. This chain links TRBV7-2 with TRBJ1-1, with 10 bases identical to TRBD1. Losses at the gene ends were 6 bases for V and 5 bases for J; bases not matched to a gene: 12. Per germline, CDR1 SGHTA and CDR2 FQGNSA. The CDR3 loop spans 16 amino acids. The CDR3 loop is CASRRGGTGVSTEAFF. CDR3 bases: TGTGCCAGCAGGAGGGGAGGGACAGGGGTGTCTACTGAAGCTTTCTTT.

With respect to this clone: The sample has other DNA sequences that encode this CDR3 too. CDR3 nucleotide sequence: TGTGCCAGTAGTCTCACCGGGGAGCTGTTTTTT. Encoded protein: CASSLTGELFF. The chain is built from TRBV19 and TRBJ2-2, with D uncertain. V was pared by 5 bases and J by 4 bases, with 2 bases between. This CDR3 is 11 amino acids long. CDR1 is LNHDA, CDR2 SQIVND, per germline (reference sequence).

V and J are TRBV19 and TRBJ1-5, with 9 bases that match TRBD1. The trim removed 3 bases at V and 2 bases at J, leaving 2 bases unmatched. Germline CDR1 and CDR2: LNHDA and SQIVND (reference sequence). This CDR3 has 15 residues. CDR3 residues: CASSMRTGGNQPQHF. CDR3 coding DNA: TGTGCCAGTAGTATGCGGACAGGGGGCAATCAGCCCCAGCATTTT.

This clone came up a few times. The rearrangement links TRBV5-4 to TRBJ2-2; tentative D call: TRBD2 (5 bases). The CDR3 runs to 16 residues. Germline V gene data show CDR1 as SGHNT and CDR2 as YYREEE (reference sequence). V gave up 0 bases and J gave up 5 bases, with 14 bases separating them. CDR3: CASSLGGMGVTGELFF. The CDR3 region has the DNA TGTGCCAGCAGCTTGGGAGGGATGGGTGTGACCGGGGAGCTGTTTTTT.

The V call is TRBV9, the J call TRBJ1-1, with D maybe TRBD1 (6 bases). V lost 1 base and J lost 5, with 12 bases in between. The V gene's germline CDR1 is SGDLS and CDR2 YYNGEE. The CDR3 is 14 residues long. CDR3 loop: CASSVPGEGTEAFF. The CDR3 DNA follows: TGTGCCAGCAGCGTACCAGGGGAGGGAACTGAAGCTTTCTTT.